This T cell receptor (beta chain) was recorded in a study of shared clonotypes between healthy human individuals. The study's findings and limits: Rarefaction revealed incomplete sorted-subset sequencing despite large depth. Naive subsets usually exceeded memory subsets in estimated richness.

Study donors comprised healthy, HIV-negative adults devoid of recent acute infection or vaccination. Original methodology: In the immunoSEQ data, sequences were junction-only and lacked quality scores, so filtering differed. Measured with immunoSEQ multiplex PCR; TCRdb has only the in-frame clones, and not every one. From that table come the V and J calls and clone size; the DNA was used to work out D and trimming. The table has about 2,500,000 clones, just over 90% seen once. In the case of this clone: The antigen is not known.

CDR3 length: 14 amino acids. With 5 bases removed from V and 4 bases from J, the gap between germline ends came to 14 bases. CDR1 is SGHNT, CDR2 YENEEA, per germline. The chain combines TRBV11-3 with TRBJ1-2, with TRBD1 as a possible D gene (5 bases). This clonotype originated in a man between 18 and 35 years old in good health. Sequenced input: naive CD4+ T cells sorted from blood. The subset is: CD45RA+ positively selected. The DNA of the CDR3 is TGTGCCAGCAGCCAGGGAGTAAATGCCTATGGCTACACCTTC. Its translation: CASSQGVNAYGYTF.